The 17 T cell receptor beta chains below all came from one sample that was sequenced in a study of blood T cell repertoires in COVID-19. The protocol was immunoSEQ multiplex PCR, while the TCRdb copy is restricted to in-frame clones and leaves out a portion. The sample yields some 190,000 clones, about 88% seen once. The sample taken for sequencing was peripheral blood. These TCRs come from a man aged 25-45 years with acute or convalescent COVID-19.

CDR3 sequence (DNA): TGTGCCAGCAGCCCGTCCTCAGGGTTTATTAATGAAAAACTGTTTTTT. Its protein product is CASSPSSGFINEKLFF. This sequence joins TRBV11-2 and TRBJ1-4; D perhaps matches TRBD1 (5 bases). This CDR3 has 16 amino acids. Germline loops: CDR1 SGHAT, CDR2 FQNNGV. V was clipped by 5 bases and J by 4 bases, with 17 bases between them.

This chain connects TRBV6-6 to TRBJ1-1; D gene uncertain. Germline V gene lookup returns CDR1 MNHNY and CDR2 SVGAGI (reference sequence). V was clipped by 6 bases and J by 0 bases, with 8 bases between them. The CDR3 loop spans 13 amino acids. The CDR3 coding sequence is TGTGCCAGCAGGGGCGATATGAACACTGAAGCTTTCTTT. Protein: CASRGDMNTEAFF.

The genes are TRBV10-1 and TRBJ2-3, with D perhaps TRBD1 (6 bases). CDR3 length: 15 residues. Trimming pared 6 bases from V and 0 bases from J, leaving 13 bases between. CDR1 and CDR2 (germline): WNHNN, SYGVQD (reference sequence). CDR3 sequence reads: CASSKQGLSTDTQYF. CDR3 nucleotides: TGCGCCAGCAGCAAACAGGGCCTAAGCACAGATACGCAGTATTTT.

This chain links TRBV5-1 with TRBJ2-1; D is possibly TRBD1 (5 bases). The germline CDR1 and CDR2 sequences are SGHRS and YFSETQ. With 1 base removed from V and 7 bases from J, the gap between germline ends came to 9 bases. This CDR3 comprises 13 residues. As DNA, the CDR3 is TGCGCCAGCAGCTTGTTAAAGGGGAATGAGCAGTTCTTC. This encodes CASSLLKGNEQFF.

This clone was counted once. The CDR3 nucleotides are TGTGCCAGCAGATCGTTCGGGGGACCAAATTACAATGAGCAGTTCTTC. Protein sequence: CASRSFGGPNYNEQFF. The chain links TRBV7-9 to TRBJ2-1; tentatively, D is TRBD2 (6 bases). Germline CDR1 SEHNR, CDR2 FQNEAQ (reference sequence). This CDR3 comprises 16 residues. V lost 6 bases and J 4 bases, leaving 19 bases between the germline ends.

The chain carries TRBV28 and TRBJ2-7; a possible D gene is TRBD2 (6 bases). V lost 6 bases to trimming and J lost 6 bases, with 27 bases between them. Per germline, CDR1 MDHEN and CDR2 SYDVKM. CDR3 length equals 17 residues. The CDR3 spells CASSPFMVTSLMGEQYF. CDR3 in DNA: TGTGCCAGCAGCCCTTTTATGGTCACTAGCTTAATGGGCGAGCAGTACTTC.

This chain links TRBV5-1 with TRBJ2-1; 7 bases align to TRBD1. The germline CDR1 and CDR2 sequences are SGHRS and YFSETQ. The length of the CDR3 is 16 residues. V lost 4 bases to trimming and J lost 3 bases; unmatched junction nucleotides: 10. Here the CDR3 reads CASSIKVQGDYNEQFF. The CDR3 DNA reads TGCGCCAGCAGCATAAAGGTTCAGGGGGACTACAATGAGCAGTTCTTC.

The V gene is TRBV6-5, the J gene TRBJ1-2; TRBD1 might be the D (6 bases). CDR1 MNHEY and CDR2 SVGAGI come from the germline V gene. CDR3 length: 13 residues. V lost 6 bases to trimming and J lost 2 bases, with 10 bases between them. This CDR3 is CASRLDRNYGYTF. CDR3 coding DNA: TGTGCCAGCAGATTAGACAGGAACTATGGCTACACCTTC.

V is TRBV10-3 and J is TRBJ2-7, with 7 bases fitting TRBD2. Germline V lookup: CDR1 ENHRY, CDR2 SYGVKD. J lost 5 bases, V lost 4 bases, and 5 bases had no gene match. The CDR3 is made up of 13 amino acids. As DNA, the CDR3 is TGTGCCATCAGTGGGGAGCGGGATGACGAGCAGTACTTC. It codes for CAISGERDDEQYF.

The chain uses TRBV5-4 and TRBJ2-7, with 9 bases aligning to TRBD2. Trimming took 4 bases from V and 3 from J; bases not matched to a gene: 14. The germline V gene encodes CDR1 SGHNT and CDR2 YYREEE (reference sequence). The CDR3 consists of 17 residues. The CDR3 loop is CASSLNPNSGRIYEQYF. In DNA, the CDR3 is TGTGCCAGCAGCCTAAACCCTAATAGCGGGAGAATCTACGAGCAGTACTTC.

The chain uses TRBV27 and TRBJ1-5; the D is unclear. Trimming stripped 2 bases from V and 0 bases from J, with 5 bases between. The germline CDR1 and CDR2 sequences are MNHEY and SMNVEV (reference sequence). The CDR3 sequence is 14 residues long. The CDR3 loop reads CASSLVYSNQPQHF. The CDR3 DNA follows: TGTGCCAGCAGTTTAGTCTATAGCAATCAGCCCCAGCATTTT.

This clone was recorded only once. The sample holds other DNA sequences that translate to the same CDR3. The V and J genes are TRBV7-3 and TRBJ2-3; 8 bases are shared with TRBD2. Germline V gene data show CDR1 as SGHTA and CDR2 as FQGTGA. This CDR3 has 14 amino acids. V lost 2 bases to trimming and J lost 3 bases; unmatched junction nucleotides: 1. CDR3 bases: TGTGCCAGCAGCTTAGCGGGGGGAACAGATACGCAGTATTTT. This codes for CASSLAGGTDTQYF.

The chain employs TRBV5-6 and TRBJ2-3; D is unclear. V lost 4 bases to trimming and J lost 2 bases, with 8 bases between them. This CDR3 region has 13 residues. The germline CDR1 and CDR2 sequences are SGHDT and YYEEEE. The CDR3 DNA reads TGTGCCAGCAGCCCCGTAGACACAGATACGCAGTATTTT. Amino acid sequence: CASSPVDTDTQYF.

This rearrangement joins TRBV27 to TRBJ2-5, with TRBD2 as a possible D gene (5 bases). CDR1 and CDR2 from the germline V gene are MNHEY and SMNVEV (reference sequence). V was shortened by 1 base and J by 5 bases, with 8 bases between the two germline ends. This CDR3 contains 13 residues. The CDR3 sequence: CASSLLRGETQYF. In DNA form, the CDR3 reads TGTGCCAGCAGTTTATTGCGAGGGGAGACCCAGTACTTC.

CDR3 nucleotide sequence: TGCGCCAGCAGCCAACGCCATCCCCCTCTGATAGCGGGGGGCTACAATGAGCAGTTCTTC. It codes for CASSQRHPPLIAGGYNEQFF. The chain employs TRBV4-1 and TRBJ2-1, with 10 bases identical to TRBD2. The germline CDR1 and CDR2 sequences are MGHRA and YSYEKL. J lost 3 bases, V lost 2 bases, and 16 bases had no gene match. There are 20 residues in the CDR3.

The chain links TRBV19 to TRBJ1-2; tentatively, D is TRBD1 (5 bases). V dropped 5 bases and J dropped 0 bases, with 10 bases sitting between them. The CDR3 totals 14 residues. Germline CDR1 LNHDA, CDR2 SQIVND (reference sequence). DNA for the CDR3: TGTGCCAGTAGTTGGGGAGGGGCTAACTATGGCTACACCTTC. Translating gives CASSWGGANYGYTF.

The chain recombines TRBV7-2 with TRBJ1-5; 7 nucleotides agree with TRBD1. V lost 5 bases to trimming and J lost 3 bases; unmatched junction nucleotides: 4. The CDR3 covers 14 residues. CDR1 and CDR2 (germline): SGHTA, FQGNSA. The CDR3 region is CASSADRTNQPQHF. The CDR3 nucleotides are TGTGCCAGCAGCGCGGACAGGACCAATCAGCCCCAGCATTTT.